This record looks at one T cell receptor beta chain sequence and its context. The antigen is undetermined. The data belong to a study of beta chain features in type 1 diabetes. Study in general: On cell yields, gender and age, patients and healthy donors were similar. Study observations and caveats: All four CD4+ subsets of Type 1 diabetes patients contained TCRB CDR3s that were moderately but significantly shorter. cDNA-based sequencing might over-represent cells highly expressing TCR.

Sorting of CD4+ naive, central memory, regulatory and stem cell-like memory cells was performed via CD45RO/CCR7/CD25/CD127/CD95/CD27. J lost 7 bases, V lost 2 bases, and 7 bases had no gene match. CDR1 GTSNPN and CDR2 SVGIG come from the germline V gene (reference sequence). The CDR3 is 14 amino acids. Sequencing targeted expressed TCRB transcripts, as all isolated RNA had been reverse transcribed. The method was immunoSEQ multiplex PCR; TCRdb's version includes in-frame clones alone and lacks a portion of them. The sample lists around 280,000 clones; approximately 16% were seen once. J is TRBJ1-5 and V is TRBV30, with TRBD1 matching 8 bases. Sequenced: naive CD4+ T cells from blood. The clonotype comes from a man in his late teens or twenties with type 1 diabetes. DNA for the CDR3: TGTGCCTGGAGTTTGGACAGGGTAGGGCAGCCCCAGCATTTT. It yields the protein CAWSLDRVGQPQHF.